Listed below are T cell receptor beta chains from one sample, sequenced in a study of blood T cells in healthy people across ages. Each CDR3 protein gets one entry after TCRdb re-called the 5' RACE reads with MiXCR. The sample holds about 1,400,000 distinct CDR3 sequences, roughly 40% seen once. The sequencing input was blood. Receptors were obtained from a woman under 30 in good health. CDR3s include the opening cysteine and the closing phenylalanine or tryptophan. A D gene is named only where the DNA matches it firmly. Size tells how often a clone was seen (once, few, many) or the class of an expanded clone, and some rows leave it out.

>TRBJ2-7|TRBV12-3/TRBV12-4|.|.
TGTGCCAGCAGTTTACTCGGGGGCTATCAGCAGTACTTC
CASSLLGGYQQYF
>TRBJ2-1|TRBV11-2|.|.
TGTGCCAGCAGCTTAAATGCGGGACCGGATGAGCAGTTCTTC
CASSLNAGPDEQFF
>TRBJ1-2|TRBV12-3/TRBV12-4|.|.
TGTGCCAGCCGCCCCCCGGGGTGGGGCTACACCTTC
CASRPPGWGYTF
>TRBJ2-7|TRBV20-1|.|.
TGCAGTGCTAGTCTCGGGAACGGCGAGCAGTACTTC
CSASLGNGEQYF
>TRBJ2-3|TRBV20-1|few|.
TGCAGTGCTATATTCCCTTCGACTACTGCAGATACGCAGTATTTT
CSAIFPSTTADTQYF
>TRBJ2-7|TRBV7-9|few|.
TGTGCCAGCAGCCCCGGATCGGAGGACGAGCAGTACTTC
CASSPGSEDEQYF
>TRBJ1-2|TRBV9|few|TRBD1
TGTGCCAGCAGCGTAGCGGACAGGGGGCGCGGAGGTAATGGCTACACCTTC
CASSVADRGRGGNGYTF
>TRBJ2-3|TRBV4-1|.|TRBD2
TGCGCCAGCAGCCAAGAAGGGAGCGGGGGGGTCCCTAGCACAGATACGCAGTATTTT
CASSQEGSGGVPSTDTQYF
>TRBJ2-3|TRBV30|few|.
TGTGCCTGGATTAGGGGGGGGACAGATACGCAGTATTTT
CAWIRGGTDTQYF
>TRBJ2-7|TRBV20-1|.|TRBD2
TGCAGTGCTTCCGGCCTAGCGGGCTTCTACGAGCAGTACTTC
CSASGLAGFYEQYF
>TRBJ2-1|TRBV20-1|few|.
TGCAGTGCTAGTGATACCGACGGCCTCGCCTACAATGAGCAGTTCTTC
CSASDTDGLAYNEQFF
>TRBJ1-5|TRBV19|.|.
TGTGCCAGTAGTATAGGGAGGGGGGGCCCTCAGCCCCAGCATTTT
CASSIGRGGPQPQHF
>TRBJ1-4|TRBV4-1|few|.
TGCGCCAGCAGCCAAGATACCTCTCTCGCAACTAATGAAAAACTGTTTTTT
CASSQDTSLATNEKLFF
>TRBJ1-1|TRBV23-1|.|.
TGCGCCAGCAGTCAATCAGGCAGGGAGGCCCAGAACACTGAAGCTTTCTTT
CASSQSGREAQNTEAFF
>TRBJ2-7|TRBV20-1|.|.
TGCAGTGCCACAGGGAGGGCTAATAATGAGCAGTACTTC
CSATGRANNEQYF
>TRBJ2-7|TRBV20-1|.|.
TGCAGTGCTAGAGATTCGGGGGCGGTTGGCTCCTACGAGCAGTACTTC
CSARDSGAVGSYEQYF
>TRBJ2-5|TRBV29-1|few|.
TGCAGCGTTAACACAATCAGGGGGGGGGAGACCCAGTACTTC
CSVNTIRGGETQYF
>TRBJ1-2|TRBV27|.|.
TGTGCCAGCAGTTTAGGGGGCAGGGTCGCTGGCTACACCTTC
CASSLGGRVAGYTF
>TRBJ2-5|TRBV6-5|.|TRBD2
TGTGCCAGCAGTTACGGGACTAGTCAGACCCAGTACTTC
CASSYGTSQTQYF
>TRBJ2-3|TRBV20-1|.|.
TGCAGTGCGGAGCTCCGGGACCTTCAAGCGGATACGCGGTATTTT
CSAELRDLQADTRYF
>TRBJ1-2|TRBV2|few|.
TGTGCCAGCAGTGATAGGTGGGGTAGCTACACCTTC
CASSDRWGSYTF
>TRBJ1-4|TRBV29-1|once|TRBD1
TGCAGCGTTAAAGGGGGCATGGCTAATGAAAAACCGTTTTTT
CSVKGGMANEKPFF
>TRBJ1-1|TRBV12-5|.|.
TGTGCTAGTGGGGCTTCGGGGGGCACTGAAGCTTTCTTT
CASGASGGTEAFF
>TRBJ2-3|TRBV3-1|.|.
TGTGCCAGCAGCCAAGCCCAGCGCGGCACAGATACGCAGTATTTT
CASSQAQRGTDTQYF
>TRBJ2-7|TRBV20-1|.|TRBD1
TGCAGTGCTAGAGAAGGGGACAGATCCTACGAGCAGTACTTC
CSAREGDRSYEQYF
>TRBJ1-2|TRBV12-3/TRBV12-4|.|.
TGTGCCAGCACGTTAGGGGCCCAGAACTATGGCTACACCTTC
CASTLGAQNYGYTF
>TRBJ2-7|TRBV4-1|few|TRBD1
TGCGCCAGCAGCCAAGGACCATCCGGGACAGTCTCCTACGAGCAGTACTTC
CASSQGPSGTVSYEQYF
>TRBJ1-6|TRBV9|.|.
TGTGCCAGCAGCGGGGGCTTGGAGATTTCACCCCTCCACTTT
CASSGGLEISPLHF
>TRBJ2-3|TRBV10-3|few|TRBD2
TGTGCCATCAGCCATAGCGGGGGCACAGATACGCAGTATTTT
CAISHSGGTDTQYF
>TRBJ2-3|TRBV7-2|.|.
TGTGCCAGCAATTTGAACCCAGGGCCCGAGGGCACAGATACGCAGTATTTT
CASNLNPGPEGTDTQYF